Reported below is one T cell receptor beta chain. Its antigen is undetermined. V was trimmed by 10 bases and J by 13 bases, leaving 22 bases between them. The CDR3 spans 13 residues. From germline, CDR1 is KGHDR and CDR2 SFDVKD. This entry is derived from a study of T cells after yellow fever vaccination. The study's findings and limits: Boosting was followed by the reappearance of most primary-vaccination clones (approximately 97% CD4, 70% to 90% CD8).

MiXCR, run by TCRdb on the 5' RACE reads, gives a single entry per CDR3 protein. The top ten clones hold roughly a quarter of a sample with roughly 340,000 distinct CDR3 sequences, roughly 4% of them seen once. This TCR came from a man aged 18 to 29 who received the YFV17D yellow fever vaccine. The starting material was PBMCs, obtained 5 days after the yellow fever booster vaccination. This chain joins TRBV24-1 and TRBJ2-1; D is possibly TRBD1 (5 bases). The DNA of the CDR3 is TGTGCCACTGGACACCCCTCAGGGCAATCTCAGTTCTTC. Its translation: CATGHPSGQSQFF.